These 21 T cell receptor beta chains came from one sample sequenced in a study of blood T cell repertoires in COVID-19. Sequencing was performed with immunoSEQ multiplex PCR; in TCRdb, only in-frame clones are kept and a portion is missing. This sample yields 130,000 or so clones, of which approximately 81% are seen a single time; about 1.5% belongs to the top ten. Source material: peripheral blood. The source is a man in his sixties with acute or convalescent COVID-19.

The chain is built from TRBV12-3 or TRBV12-4 and TRBJ1-5; D is undetermined. Trimming removed 3 bases from V and 5 bases from J, with 8 bases in between. CDR3 length: 13 residues. Here the CDR3 DNA reads TGTGCCAGCAGTTTCAACTACGATCAGCCCCAGCATTTT. Protein: CASSFNYDQPQHF.

The genes are TRBV24-1 and TRBJ2-2; D is possibly TRBD1 (5 bases). CDR1 KGHDR and CDR2 SFDVKD come from the germline V gene. With 1 base removed from V and 5 bases from J, the gap between germline ends came to 7 bases. This CDR3 is 14 amino acids long. CDR3 DNA sequence: TGTGCCACCAGTGATTTAGGACATACCGGGGAGCTGTTTTTT. Residues: CATSDLGHTGELFF.

The CDR3 loop is CASSIGQALYYGYTF. The CDR3 region has the DNA TGTGCCAGTAGTATAGGACAGGCCCTCTACTATGGCTACACCTTC. V and J are TRBV19 and TRBJ1-2; D is perhaps TRBD1 (6 bases). This CDR3 region has 15 residues. Trimming cost V 1 base and J 3 bases, with 12 bases left between them. Germline V gives CDR1 LNHDA, CDR2 SQIVND (reference sequence).

This clone was seen a single time. This chain links TRBV19 with TRBJ2-5; unclear D gene. V lost 4 bases and J lost 5, with 14 bases in between. This CDR3 contains 14 residues. The germline CDR1 and CDR2 sequences are LNHDA and SQIVND (reference sequence). The CDR3 here is CASSTDTNTETQYF. In nucleotides, the CDR3 is TGTGCCAGTAGTACCGACACGAACACGGAGACCCAGTACTTC.

Only one count was recorded for this clone. The J gene is TRBJ1-1, the V gene TRBV15; D remains ambiguous. The CDR3 is made up of 18 amino acids. Germline values: CDR1 LNHNV, CDR2 YYDKDF (reference sequence). Trimming took 0 bases from V and 0 from J, leaving 17 bases between them. The CDR3 coding sequence is TGTGCCACCAGCAGAGATGGTCTAGGCGGAACATTGAACACTGAAGCTTTCTTT. Protein product: CATSRDGLGGTLNTEAFF.

The chain uses TRBV6-5 and TRBJ2-5, with D perhaps TRBD2 (6 bases). Germline-derived CDR1 and CDR2 are MNHEY and SVGAGI. This CDR3 is 15 amino acids long. The germline V and J ends were trimmed by 2 bases and 1 base, with 11 bases remaining between them. CDR3 nucleotides: TGTGCCAGCAGTTACGTCTCGCGGGGCCAAGAGACCCAGTACTTC. Its translation is CASSYVSRGQETQYF.

The chain links TRBV7-3 to TRBJ2-1; maybe TRBD1 (5 bases). V lost 3 bases and J 0 bases, leaving 12 bases between the germline ends. This CDR3 contains 16 residues. Germline V CDR1 and CDR2: SGHTA, FQGTGA. Here the CDR3 reads CASSLSGASSYNEQFF. CDR3 bases: TGTGCCAGCAGCTTGTCTGGGGCCAGCTCCTACAATGAGCAGTTCTTC.

This chain links TRBV3-1 (or the pseudogene TRBV3-2) with TRBJ1-6; D ambiguous. V lost 5 bases and J 5 bases, leaving 10 bases between the germline ends. This CDR3 region has 14 residues. CDR1 LGHDT and CDR2 YNNKEL come from the germline V gene (reference sequence). CDR3 nucleotide sequence: TGTGCCAGCAGCTCGACATTGAATAATTCACCCCTCCACTTT. The encoded protein is CASSSTLNNSPLHF.

The chain carries TRBV5-4 and TRBJ2-7; tentative D call: TRBD1 (7 bases). Trimming pared 4 bases from V and 2 bases from J, leaving 13 bases between. In germline, CDR1 is SGHNT, CDR2 YYREEE (reference sequence). The CDR3 has 14 amino acids. In DNA form, the CDR3 reads TGTGCCAGCAGCCCCAGGGGGGCAACCTACGAGCAGTACTTC. It translates to CASSPRGATYEQYF.

The chain has TRBV9 and TRBJ2-7, with 10 bases fitting TRBD1. V gave up 4 bases and J gave up 6 bases; unmatched junction bases: 10. From germline, CDR1 is SGDLS and CDR2 YYNGEE. This CDR3 contains 15 residues. The CDR3 DNA sequence: TGTGCCAGCAGCCCCCGACAGGGGGCGCGGGCCGAGCAGTACTTC. Protein: CASSPRQGARAEQYF. Complete variable domain (other parts from reference TRBV9 and TRBJ2-7): DSGVTQTPKHLITATGQRVTLRCSPRSGDLSVYWYQQSLDQGLQFLIQYYNGEERAKGNILERFSAQQFPDLHSELNLSSLELGDSALYFCASSPRQGARAEQYFGPGTRLTVT.

The chain recombines TRBV20-1 with TRBJ2-5, with D unclear. The germline CDR1 and CDR2 sequences are DFQATT and SNEGSKA (reference sequence). The V gene lost 3 bases and the J gene lost 5 bases, with 10 bases spanning the gap. This CDR3 region has 12 residues. CDR3 sequence: CSASPEWETQYF. CDR3 sequence (DNA): TGCAGTGCTAGTCCTGAGTGGGAGACCCAGTACTTC.

The chain couples TRBV6-2 or TRBV6-3 to TRBJ2-2; TRBD1 aligns across 7 bases. After removal of 4 bases from V and 0 bases from J, the junction contained 5 bases not matched to a gene. Germline values: CDR1 MNHEY, CDR2 SVGEGT. The CDR3 loop spans 16 amino acids. CDR3 in amino acids: CASSWAGGSNTGELFF. The CDR3 DNA is TGTGCCAGCAGTTGGGCAGGGGGTTCGAACACCGGGGAGCTGTTTTTT.

The chain is built from TRBV6-5 and TRBJ2-1; the match to TRBD2 covers 13 bases. Trimming cost V 5 bases and J 8 bases; bases outside gene matches: 6. The germline V gene has CDR1 MNHEY and CDR2 SVGAGI. This CDR3 spans 15 amino acids. CDR3 amino acids: CASSRATSGGYEQFF. CDR3 DNA: TGTGCCAGCAGTAGGGCGACTAGCGGGGGGTATGAGCAGTTCTTC.

In its sample, this clone was seen a few times. The same CDR3 arises from other DNA sequences in this sample as well. This chain links TRBV27 with TRBJ1-6; weak D call: TRBD1 (6 bases). Trimming removed 3 bases at V and 6 bases at J, with 6 bases between. Germline V gene lookup returns CDR1 MNHEY and CDR2 SMNVEV (reference sequence). The CDR3 extends over 13 amino acids. The CDR3 spells CASSFRGNSPLHF. In DNA form, the CDR3 reads TGTGCCAGCAGTTTCAGGGGTAATTCACCCCTCCACTTT.

V and J are TRBV5-1 and TRBJ2-7; a weak D match, TRBD2 (7 bases). CDR3 length: 15 amino acids. The V and J ends lost 0 bases and 6 bases respectively, with 16 bases between them. CDR1 and CDR2 (germline): SGHRS, YFSETQ. The CDR3 protein is CASSLVGGQGVEQYF. CDR3 in DNA: TGCGCCAGCAGCTTGGTCGGGGGGCAAGGAGTCGAGCAGTACTTC.

The rearrangement links TRBV15 to TRBJ1-1, with D tentatively TRBD1 (6 bases). Trimming left V 6 bases short and J 10 bases short, with 18 bases between. Per germline, CDR1 LNHNV and CDR2 YYDKDF (reference sequence). This CDR3 comprises 13 residues. CDR3 amino acids: CATSLTGFPGAFF. CDR3 sequence (DNA): TGTGCCACCAGTCTAACAGGGTTTCCTGGAGCTTTCTTT. Using reference TRBV15 and TRBJ1-1 for the parts outside the CDR3, the full variable domain is DAMVIQNPRYQVTQFGKPVTLSCSQTLNHNVMYWYQQKSSQAPKLLFHYYDKDFNNEADTPDNFQSRRPNTSFCFLDIRSPGLGDTAMYLCATSLTGFPGAFFGQGTRLTVV.

The rearrangement joins TRBV7-9 to TRBJ2-5; 11 nucleotides line up with TRBD2. CDR1 SEHNR and CDR2 FQNEAQ come from the germline V gene (reference sequence). Trimming removed 5 bases from V and 2 bases from J; junction bases left unmatched: 7. This CDR3 comprises 16 residues. DNA for the CDR3: TGTGCCAGCAGCCCCTCCGGGACTAGCGGTCAAGAGACCCAGTACTTC. It yields the protein CASSPSGTSGQETQYF.

This chain connects TRBV7-9 to TRBJ1-1; no clear D gene. Trimming cost V 5 bases and J 0 bases, with 10 bases left between them. The CDR3 consists of 14 residues. Germline CDR1 and CDR2: SEHNR and FQNEAQ (reference sequence). The DNA of the CDR3 is TGTGCCAGCAGCGCCCTAACGGTGAACACTGAAGCTTTCTTT. Its translation is CASSALTVNTEAFF.

The chain combines TRBV19 with TRBJ2-1, with TRBD2 identical over 12 bases. Unmatched junction bases numbered 18, after V lost 5 bases and J lost 4 bases. Germline CDR1 and CDR2: LNHDA and SQIVND (reference sequence). This CDR3 spans 20 amino acids. The CDR3 sequence: CASSLLAGGPGSYEYNEQFF. DNA of the CDR3: TGTGCCAGTAGTCTTCTAGCGGGGGGGCCGGGATCCTACGAATACAATGAGCAGTTCTTC.

The J gene is TRBJ2-3, the V gene TRBV12-3 or TRBV12-4; TRBD2 is a possible D gene (5 bases). The CDR3 sequence is 13 residues long. Deletions cut 0 bases from V and 5 bases from J, with 6 bases between. The CDR3 region is CASSLAGRDTQYF. CDR3 nucleotides: TGTGCCAGCAGTTTAGCGGGGAGAGATACGCAGTATTTT.

The chain joins TRBV27 to TRBJ1-1; D might be TRBD1 (6 bases). Trimming removed 1 base from V and 0 bases from J, with 15 bases in between. Germline V gene data show CDR1 as MNHEY and CDR2 as SMNVEV (reference sequence). The CDR3 covers 17 residues. The CDR3: CASSLFSRHRVNTEAFF. The CDR3 DNA reads as TGTGCCAGCAGTTTATTCTCTAGGCACAGGGTGAACACTGAAGCTTTCTTT.